Each of the 9 T cell receptor beta chains below was sequenced from the same sample in a study of PD-L1 blockade in urothelial cancer. Here immunoSEQ multiplex PCR was the method, and the copy in TCRdb shows in-frame clones only, minus some. Of roughly 56,000 clones listed, 82% are singletons. The source was PBMCs, collected around atezolizumab (anti-PD-L1) treatment. Receptors originate from a man in his sixties or seventies with urothelial cancer.

V usage is TRBV7-8 and J usage is TRBJ2-5; no firm D call. From germline, CDR1 is SGHVS and CDR2 FQNEAQ. The germline V and J ends were trimmed by 0 bases and 0 bases, with 5 bases remaining between them. The CDR3 contains 14 residues. The CDR3 sequence: CASSLAHHQETQYF. The DNA of the CDR3 is TGTGCCAGCAGCTTAGCACATCACCAAGAGACCCAGTACTTC. The full variable domain, in which reference TRBV7-8 and TRBJ2-5 provide the parts outside the CDR3, is GAGVSQSPRYKVAKRGQDVALRCDPISGHVSLFWYQQALGQGPEFLTYFQNEAQLDKSGLPSDRFFAERPEGSVSTLKIQRTQQEDSAVYLCASSLAHHQETQYFGPGTRLLVL.

V and J are TRBV6-1 and TRBJ2-1, with TRBD2 matching over 7 bases. CDR3 length: 14 residues. The J segment lost 2 bases and the V segment lost 4 bases, leaving 2 bases of the junction unmatched. CDR1 and CDR2 (germline): MNHNS, SASEGT. CDR3 amino acids: CASSASGTYNEQFF. The CDR3 DNA sequence: TGTGCCAGCAGTGCAAGCGGGACCTACAATGAGCAGTTCTTC.

Details on this clone: The sample contains more than one DNA sequence encoding this CDR3. CDR3 amino acids: CASSREGELFF. CDR3 DNA sequence: TGTGCCAGCAGCCGGGAGGGGGAGCTGTTTTTT. The chain uses TRBV6-5 and TRBJ2-2; D may be TRBD2 (6 bases). V was clipped by 6 bases and J by 8 bases, with 7 bases between them. Germline-derived CDR1 and CDR2 are MNHEY and SVGAGI. This CDR3 contains 11 residues.

The gene calls are TRBV7-3 and TRBJ2-3; possible D gene TRBD2, 5 bases. The CDR3 has 15 amino acids. The germline V gene has CDR1 SGHTA and CDR2 FQGTGA. V lost 8 bases to trimming and J lost 4 bases, with 19 bases between them. This CDR3 is CASASAGVAADTQYF. CDR3 nucleotide sequence: TGTGCCAGCGCCTCTGCCGGGGTGGCTGCAGATACGCAGTATTTT.

This clone was found once. The chain combines TRBV7-8 with TRBJ1-5, with no clear D. V was cut by 2 bases and J by 1 base, with 9 bases left in between. The V gene's germline CDR1 is SGHVS and CDR2 FQNEAQ. This CDR3 region has 15 residues. Written as DNA, the CDR3 is TGTGCCAGCAGCTTATATCAGGCCAGCAATCAGCCCCAGCATTTT. It codes for CASSLYQASNQPQHF. The complete variable domain, with remaining parts taken from reference TRBV7-8 and TRBJ1-5, reads GAGVSQSPRYKVAKRGQDVALRCDPISGHVSLFWYQQALGQGPEFLTYFQNEAQLDKSGLPSDRFFAERPEGSVSTLKIQRTQQEDSAVYLCASSLYQASNQPQHFGDGTRLSIL.

The chain links TRBV5-1 to TRBJ2-5; perhaps TRBD2 as D (5 bases). The CDR3 sequence is 15 residues long. V was pared by 0 bases and J by 5 bases, with 14 bases between. Germline CDR1 and CDR2: SGHRS and YFSETQ. CDR3 amino acids: CASSLAPGIGETQYF. The CDR3 DNA is TGCGCCAGCAGCTTGGCCCCCGGGATCGGGGAGACCCAGTACTTC. The full variable domain, its missing parts supplied by reference TRBV5-1 and TRBJ2-5, is KAGVTQTPRYLIKTRGQQVTLSCSPISGHRSVSWYQQTPGQGLQFLFEYFSETQRNKGNFPGRFSGRQFSNSRSEMNVSTLELGDSALYLCASSLAPGIGETQYFGPGTRLLVL.

This chain links TRBV15 with TRBJ1-5; TRBD1 aligns across 9 bases. The CDR3 length is 17 residues. The germline gives CDR1 LNHNV, CDR2 YYDKDF (reference sequence). Trimming cost V 0 bases and J 3 bases; bases outside gene matches: 6. CDR3: CATSREGTGTINQPQHF. CDR3 coding DNA: TGTGCCACCAGCAGAGAGGGGACAGGGACAATCAATCAGCCCCAGCATTTT.

V is TRBV7-9 and J is TRBJ1-4; no clear D. CDR1 is SEHNR, CDR2 FQNEAQ, per germline (reference sequence). V lost 1 base and J 4 bases, leaving 7 bases between the germline ends. The CDR3 is 14 residues long. The CDR3 protein is CASSLGFGNEKLFF. The CDR3 nucleotides read TGTGCCAGCAGCTTAGGATTCGGTAATGAAAAACTGTTTTTT.

V is TRBV5-1 and J is TRBJ2-5, with D tentatively TRBD2 (6 bases). CDR1 is SGHRS and CDR2 is YFSETQ in the germline V gene. Trimming stripped 1 base from V and 5 bases from J, with 12 bases between. The length of the CDR3 is 14 residues. The CDR3 loop reads CASSLRGIGETQYF. As DNA, the CDR3 is TGCGCCAGCAGCTTGCGCGGGATAGGTGAGACCCAGTACTTC.